What follows are 14 T cell receptor beta chains derived from one specimen sequenced in a study of OX40 agonist ivuxolimab in advanced cancers. The repertoire was sequenced with immunoSEQ multiplex PCR; TCRdb's copy has only in-frame clones and lacks some. This sample has 60,000 to 75,000 clones, with approximately 80% found just once. Here the sequenced sample was CD4+ or CD8+ T cells sorted from blood, taken in a trial of the OX40 agonist ivuxolimab. These receptor sequences come from an adult with an advanced solid tumor such as melanoma, head and neck, liver or kidney cancer.

This clone was counted a few times. This chain uses TRBV5-4 with TRBJ2-7, with D hard to call. This CDR3 comprises 15 residues. CDR1 and CDR2 from the germline V gene are SGHNT and YYREEE (reference sequence). Trimming shortened V by 2 bases and J by 0 bases, and 12 bases separated the two germline ends. This chain's CDR3 is CASSLGTLSSYEQYF. In DNA form, the CDR3 reads TGTGCCAGCAGCTTAGGAACCTTAAGCTCCTACGAGCAGTACTTC.

The genes are TRBV11-2 and TRBJ2-5; 9 nucleotides align to TRBD1. The CDR3 covers 17 residues. Per the germline V gene, CDR1 is SGHAT and CDR2 is FQNNGV. After removal of 5 bases from V and 5 bases from J, the junction contained 15 bases not matched to a gene. The CDR3 here is CASSLTPTGTGKETQYF. The CDR3 region has the DNA TGTGCCAGCAGCCTAACACCGACCGGGACAGGGAAGGAGACCCAGTACTTC.

This clone was detected only once. V and J are TRBV28 and TRBJ1-1, with 9 nucleotides matching TRBD1. Trimming at V came to 3 bases and at J to 0 bases, leaving 5 bases not matched to a gene. The germline CDR1 and CDR2 sequences are MDHEN and SYDVKM. The CDR3 totals 16 residues. The CDR3 spells CASSFHRGLLNTEAFF. CDR3 nucleotides: TGTGCCAGCAGTTTTCACAGGGGGCTTTTGAACACTGAAGCTTTCTTT.

This chain links TRBV5-1 with TRBJ2-7; 7 nucleotides align to TRBD2. The CDR3 runs to 16 residues. The V segment lost 4 bases and the J segment 2 bases; nucleotides outside the gene matches: 12. Per the germline V gene, CDR1 is SGHRS and CDR2 is YFSETQ. The CDR3 coding sequence is TGCGCCAGCAGCCCCCAGCCTAGCGGTGATACCTACGAGCAGTACTTC. Its protein is CASSPQPSGDTYEQYF.

This chain uses TRBV6-1 with TRBJ2-5; D not certain. Germline V gene lookup returns CDR1 MNHNS and CDR2 SASEGT. V lost 6 bases and J 2 bases, leaving 16 bases between the germline ends. The CDR3 spans 15 residues. CDR3 in amino acids: CASRLDGTRQETQYF. DNA of the CDR3: TGTGCCAGCAGGCTAGACGGCACCAGACAAGAGACCCAGTACTTC.

The chain carries TRBV5-1 and TRBJ2-5; D is possibly TRBD2 (6 bases). The germline V gene has CDR1 SGHRS and CDR2 YFSETQ. The CDR3 runs to 15 residues. Trimming left V 1 base short and J 2 bases short, with 12 bases between. The CDR3 DNA follows: TGCGCCAGCAGCTTGAGTGCAGGAGGGCAAGAGACCCAGTACTTC. Translating gives CASSLSAGGQETQYF.

This sequence joins TRBV27 and TRBJ1-5, with D possibly being TRBD1 (6 bases). V lost 8 bases, J lost 8 bases, and 13 bases lay in between. The germline V gene encodes CDR1 MNHEY and CDR2 SMNVEV (reference sequence). The CDR3 contains 12 residues. CDR3 sequence: CASSLRGEPQHF. The CDR3 DNA reads as TGTGCCAGCTCTCTTAGGGGGGAGCCCCAGCATTTT.

The chain uses TRBV30 and TRBJ1-2, with 7 bases identical to TRBD1. Germline lookup yields CDR1 GTSNPN and CDR2 SVGIG (reference sequence). This CDR3 comprises 11 residues. CDR3 protein: CAYRGNYGYTF. CDR3 coding DNA: TGTGCTTACAGGGGCAACTATGGCTACACCTTC.

This chain joins TRBV9 and TRBJ2-5; the match to TRBD1 covers 8 bases. Germline V gene sequence: CDR1 SGDLS, CDR2 YYNGEE. Trimming removed 4 bases from V and 4 bases from J; junction bases left unmatched: 6. This CDR3 is built from 14 residues. The CDR3 DNA follows: TGTGCCAGCAGCCCCTCAGACAGGGGAGAGACCCAGTACTTC. Its translation: CASSPSDRGETQYF. Variable domain in full (rest from reference TRBV9 and TRBJ2-5): DSGVTQTPKHLITATGQRVTLRCSPRSGDLSVYWYQQSLDQGLQFLIQYYNGEERAKGNILERFSAQQFPDLHSELNLSSLELGDSALYFCASSPSDRGETQYFGPGTRLLVL.

The chain has TRBV6-5 and TRBJ2-3; D remains unclear. The CDR3 runs 14 residues. Germline V CDR1 and CDR2: MNHEY, SVGAGI. V gave up 2 bases and J gave up 4 bases, with 10 bases separating them. CDR3 sequence reads: CASSYRPLPDTQYF. The CDR3 bases are TGTGCCAGCAGTTACCGGCCACTCCCAGATACGCAGTATTTT.

V gene TRBV7-8 combines with J gene TRBJ2-5, with a weak D call TRBD2 (7 bases). Germline CDR1 SGHVS, CDR2 FQNEAQ. V shed 5 bases and J shed 6 bases, with 16 bases lying between them. The CDR3 is 14 amino acids. The DNA for the CDR3 is TGTGCCAGCAGCATTGGGGGGGGCGCGCAGACCCAGTACTTC. It translates to CASSIGGGAQTQYF. Using reference TRBV7-8 and TRBJ2-5 for the parts outside the CDR3, the full variable domain is GAGVSQSPRYKVAKRGQDVALRCDPISGHVSLFWYQQALGQGPEFLTYFQNEAQLDKSGLPSDRFFAERPEGSVSTLKIQRTQQEDSAVYLCASSIGGGAQTQYFGPGTRLLVL.

This clone has only a few counts. This chain joins TRBV7-6 and TRBJ1-6; 7 positions match TRBD1. The germline V gene has CDR1 SGHVS and CDR2 FNYEAQ. Trimming removed 1 base from V and 5 bases from J; junction bases left unmatched: 2. The CDR3 is made up of 15 amino acids. In nucleotides, the CDR3 is TGTGCCAGCAGCTTAGAAGACAGGGATAATTCACCCCTCCACTTT. It specifies CASSLEDRDNSPLHF.

This chain joins TRBV6-1 and TRBJ2-7; 10 nucleotides match TRBD1. Unmatched junction bases numbered 7, after V lost 4 bases and J lost 4 bases. The CDR3 length is 15 residues. The germline V gene encodes CDR1 MNHNS and CDR2 SASEGT. The CDR3 spells CASSVETGGRYEQYF. The CDR3, as DNA: TGTGCCAGCAGTGTAGAGACAGGGGGCCGTTACGAGCAGTACTTC.

This clone has just one count. The chain uses TRBV11-2 and TRBJ1-1, with D unclear. Deletions cut 0 bases from V and 0 bases from J, with 5 bases between. Germline CDR1 and CDR2: SGHAT and FQNNGV. The CDR3 is made up of 14 amino acids. CDR3 residues: CASSLEWMNTEAFF. The CDR3 bases are TGTGCCAGCAGCTTAGAATGGATGAACACTGAAGCTTTCTTT.